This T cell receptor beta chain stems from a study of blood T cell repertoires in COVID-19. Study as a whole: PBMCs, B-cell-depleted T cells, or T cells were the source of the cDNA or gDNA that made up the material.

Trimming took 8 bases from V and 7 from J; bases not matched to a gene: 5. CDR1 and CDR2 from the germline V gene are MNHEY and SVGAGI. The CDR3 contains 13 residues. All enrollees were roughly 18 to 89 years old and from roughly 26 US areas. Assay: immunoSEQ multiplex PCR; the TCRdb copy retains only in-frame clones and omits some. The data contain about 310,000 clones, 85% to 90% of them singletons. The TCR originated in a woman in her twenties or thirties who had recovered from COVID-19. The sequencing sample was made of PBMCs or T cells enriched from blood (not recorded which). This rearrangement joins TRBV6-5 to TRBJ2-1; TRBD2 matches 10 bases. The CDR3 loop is CASHSGRGNEQFF. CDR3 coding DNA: TGTGCCAGCCACAGCGGGAGGGGTAATGAGCAGTTCTTC.